One sample yielded the 5 T cell receptor beta chains listed below, sequenced in a study of shared clonotypes between healthy human individuals (dated by TCRdb to between 2020 and 2021). The receptor library was made with the immunoSEQ multiplex PCR assay. Sourced from immuneACCESS, this table was stored by TCRdb with only in-frame sequences that have V and J called. A share of the clones is absent; for the studies checked, an unresolved V gene accounts for under half, and the remainder has no known explanation. Recorded for this sample are about half a million clones; more than 65% of them occurred a single time. The top ten clonotypes cover 12% of the sample. The sample was PBMCs. The receptors were gathered from a woman aged 40 to 50 in good health. Some clones in this sample may be carry-over from other donors' samples.

This chain joins TRBV28 and TRBJ1-1, with D perhaps matching TRBD1 (6 bases). Germline V gene lookup returns CDR1 MDHEN and CDR2 SYDVKM. This CDR3 comprises 15 residues. The germline V and J ends were trimmed by 2 bases and 2 bases, with 12 bases remaining between them. This chain's CDR3 is CASSLTGKVNTEAFF. The CDR3 coding sequence is TGTGCCAGCAGTTTAACAGGGAAGGTCAACACTGAAGCTTTCTTT. The full variable domain, in which reference TRBV28 and TRBJ1-1 provide the parts outside the CDR3, is DVKVTQSSRYLVKRTGEKVFLECVQDMDHENMFWYRQDPGLGLRLIYFSYDVKMKEKGDIPEGYSVSREKKERFSLILESASTNQTSMYLCASSLTGKVNTEAFFGQGTRLTVV.

Worth noting for this clone: The same CDR3 arises from other DNA sequences in this sample as well. The chain employs TRBV18 and TRBJ2-7, with D possibly matching TRBD2 (5 bases). Germline assignment: CDR1 KGHSH and CDR2 LQKENI. CDR3 length: 13 amino acids. Between the trimmed V and J ends, which lost 3 bases and 3 bases, there was a span of 9 bases. CDR3: CASSPPGVYEQYF. The CDR3 nucleotides are TGTGCCAGCTCACCGCCCGGGGTCTACGAGCAGTACTTC.

A word on this clone: Other DNA sequences in the same sample also yield this CDR3. The chain is built from TRBV10-3 and TRBJ2-2; unclear D gene. The CDR3 length is 12 residues. Germline assignment: CDR1 ENHRY and CDR2 SYGVKD. Trimming shortened V by 2 bases and J by 2 bases, and 0 bases separated the two germline ends. Written as DNA, the CDR3 is TGTGCCATCAGTGAGAACACCGGGGAGCTGTTTTTT. Its protein product is CAISENTGELFF.

This clone was observed many times. The chain links TRBV30 to TRBJ1-2, with TRBD1 as a possible D gene (5 bases). The germline gives CDR1 GTSNPN, CDR2 SVGIG (reference sequence). V gave up 2 bases and J gave up 4 bases, with 11 bases separating them. The CDR3 runs 13 residues. CDR3 DNA: TGTGCCTGGAGTTTGGGACGGATCTATGGCTACACCTTC. Translated, it gives CAWSLGRIYGYTF.

About this clone itself: This CDR3 is also generated by other DNA sequences in the sample. This sequence joins TRBV4-1 and TRBJ2-4; no clear D. Germline loops: CDR1 MGHRA, CDR2 YSYEKL. CDR3 length: 15 residues. Trimming shortened V by 1 base and J by 0 bases, and 7 bases separated the two germline ends. This CDR3 reads CASSQGLLAKNIQYF. DNA for the CDR3: TGCGCCAGCAGCCAAGGACTGCTAGCCAAAAACATTCAGTACTTC.